Each of the 25 T cell receptor beta chains below was sequenced from the same sample in a study of blood T cell repertoires in COVID-19. The assay was immunoSEQ multiplex PCR, and TCRdb's table has in-frame clones only and misses some. In the table there are 200,000 to 250,000 clones, just under 85% of which are singletons. Sequenced input: peripheral blood. Every receptor here comes from a woman aged 45-59 years with active or convalescent COVID-19.

This clone was picked up many times. The rearrangement uses TRBV27 and TRBJ1-1; D is perhaps TRBD1 (6 bases). CDR3 length equals 16 residues. V lost 4 bases and J 0 bases, leaving 15 bases between the germline ends. Per the germline V gene, CDR1 is MNHEY and CDR2 is SMNVEV (reference sequence). The CDR3 protein is CASSSDSSALNTEAFF. The CDR3 nucleotides are TGTGCCAGCAGTTCGGACAGCTCCGCTTTGAACACTGAAGCTTTCTTT.

The chain is built from TRBV29-1 and TRBJ1-2; no reliable D call. The CDR3 runs 13 residues. Germline values: CDR1 SQVTM, CDR2 ANQGSEA. V lost 4 bases and J 4 bases, leaving 13 bases between the germline ends. The CDR3 sequence: CSVGASSGYGYTF. Written as DNA, the CDR3 is TGCAGCGTTGGGGCGTCGAGCGGCTATGGCTACACCTTC. Based on the CDR3 plus reference TRBV29-1 and TRBJ1-2, the full variable domain is SAVISQKPSRDICQRGTSLTIQCQVDSQVTMMFWYRQQPGQSLTLIATANQGSEATYESGFVIDKFPISRPNLTFSTLTVSNMSPEDSSIYLCSVGASSGYGYTFGSGTRLTVV.

In this sample, this clone turned up once. The CDR3: CASSTDRLNTEAFF. In DNA, the CDR3 is TGTGCCAGTAGTACGGACAGGTTGAACACTGAAGCTTTCTTT. V is TRBV19 and J is TRBJ1-1; 7 nucleotides line up with TRBD1. The CDR3 consists of 14 residues. The J segment lost 0 bases and the V segment lost 4 bases, leaving 2 bases of the junction unmatched. Per germline, CDR1 LNHDA and CDR2 SQIVND (reference sequence).

This sequence joins TRBV11-2 and TRBJ2-3; 8 positions agree with TRBD2. Trimming removed 3 bases from V and 4 bases from J; junction bases left unmatched: 12. There are 17 residues in the CDR3. Germline assignment: CDR1 SGHAT and CDR2 FQNNGV. CDR3 sequence reads: CASSFGLRSGRPDTQYF. CDR3 in DNA: TGTGCCAGCAGCTTCGGTCTCAGGAGCGGGAGACCAGATACGCAGTATTTT.

The genes are TRBV12-3 or TRBV12-4 and TRBJ1-2, with D unclear. The CDR3 sequence is 13 residues long. Trimming removed 6 bases from V and 8 bases from J, with 16 bases in between. The CDR3 region is CASRPVASWGYTF. Here the CDR3 DNA reads TGTGCCAGCAGACCGGTTGCCTCGTGGGGCTACACCTTC.

The V call is TRBV9, the J call TRBJ2-1, with unresolved D. CDR1 and CDR2 (germline): SGDLS, YYNGEE. This CDR3 spans 12 amino acids. V shed 0 bases and J shed 5 bases, with 3 bases lying between them. In DNA, the CDR3 is TGTGCCAGCAGCGTAGGGCACAATGAGCAGTTCTTC. Translating it yields CASSVGHNEQFF.

For this clone: Compared with germline, one end of the junction differs, possibly owing to a read error. This rearrangement joins TRBV28 to TRBJ1-1; D possibly corresponds to TRBD1 (5 bases). This CDR3 has 12 residues. The germline V gene encodes CDR1 MDHEN and CDR2 SYDVKM. CDR3 bases: TGTGCCAGCAGTTTATGGGACACCGAAGCTTTCTTT. This gives the protein CASSLWDTEAFF.

The V gene is TRBV5-6, the J gene TRBJ2-2; 7 bases fit TRBD2. The CDR3 is 13 amino acids. Germline CDR1 reads SGHDT; CDR2 reads YYEEEE. Unmatched junction bases numbered 0, after V lost 2 bases and J lost 5 bases. The CDR3 region has the DNA TGTGCCAGCAGCTTCGGGGGGACCGGGGAGCTGTTTTTT. It specifies CASSFGGTGELFF.

This clone was seen a handful of times. Additional DNA sequences in this sample encode the identical CDR3. The chain couples TRBV2 to TRBJ1-2; 7 bases map to TRBD1. The CDR3 has 13 residues. Per germline, CDR1 SNHLY and CDR2 FYNNEI. V shed 4 bases, J shed 1 base, and the junction held 0 bases outside the gene matches. CDR3 in amino acids: CASSGDSNYGYTF. The CDR3 region has the DNA TGTGCCAGCAGTGGGGACAGTAACTATGGCTACACCTTC.

This chain links TRBV7-9 with TRBJ2-7, with a weak D call TRBD1 (5 bases). The CDR3 loop spans 17 amino acids. Germline V CDR1 and CDR2: SEHNR, FQNEAQ (reference sequence). Trimming pared 4 bases from V and 3 bases from J, leaving 22 bases between. The CDR3 sequence: CASSSRLTGATGYEQYF. For the CDR3, the DNA is TGTGCCAGCAGCTCGAGATTAACAGGTGCCACGGGCTACGAGCAGTACTTC.

The CDR3 loop is CASSDRGLRNTIYF. In nucleotides, the CDR3 is TGTGCCAGCAGTGACAGGGGGCTTAGGAACACCATATATTTT. This chain links TRBV6-1 with TRBJ1-3; TRBD1 matches 8 bases. V trimming: 3 bases; J trimming: 7 bases; junction bases outside the gene matches: 5. CDR3 length: 14 residues. Germline V gene sequence: CDR1 MNHNS, CDR2 SASEGT.

J is TRBJ1-6 and V is TRBV6-4, with a weak D call TRBD1 (6 bases). The CDR3 extends over 14 amino acids. The germline V gene has CDR1 MRHNA and CDR2 SNTAGT. Trimming shortened V by 2 bases and J by 7 bases, and 9 bases separated the two germline ends. CDR3 sequence reads: CASSDKGGNSPLHF. CDR3 nucleotide sequence: TGTGCCAGCAGTGACAAGGGGGGGAATTCACCCCTCCACTTT.

The CDR3 region has the DNA TGTGCCAGCAGGCGTCCAGGGGGCTCTTCACCCCTCCACTTT. It translates to CASRRPGGSSPLHF. The J gene is TRBJ1-6, the V gene TRBV28, with TRBD1 matching over 8 bases. V dropped 6 bases and J dropped 9; count of bases not matched to a gene: 7. Germline values: CDR1 MDHEN, CDR2 SYDVKM. There are 14 residues in the CDR3. The full variable domain, with the rest looked up from reference TRBV28 and TRBJ1-6, is DVKVTQSSRYLVKRTGEKVFLECVQDMDHENMFWYRQDPGLGLRLIYFSYDVKMKEKGDIPEGYSVSREKKERFSLILESASTNQTSMYLCASRRPGGSSPLHFGNGTRLTVT.

This clone was seen a few times. The chain is built from TRBV5-1 and TRBJ1-5; no clear D. CDR3 length: 14 residues. The germline V gene encodes CDR1 SGHRS and CDR2 YFSETQ. V lost 0 bases to trimming and J lost 3 bases, with 7 bases between them. CDR3 sequence (DNA): TGCGCCAGCAGCTTGGATCCCTACAATCAGCCCCAGCATTTT. Amino acid sequence: CASSLDPYNQPQHF.

This chain joins TRBV11-2 and TRBJ2-1; 7 bases line up with TRBD2. This CDR3 spans 16 amino acids. Losses at the gene ends were 5 bases for V and 6 bases for J; bases not matched to a gene: 13. Germline CDR1 SGHAT, CDR2 FQNNGV. CDR3 nucleotide sequence: TGTGCCAGCAGCCCTCCCGGACTGGGGGGGGGCAATGAGCAGTTCTTC. It translates to CASSPPGLGGGNEQFF.

This clone was seen repeatedly, ten times or more. This specimen includes other DNA sequences encoding the same CDR3. V is TRBV12-3 or TRBV12-4 and J is TRBJ1-1; D possibly corresponds to TRBD1 (5 bases). Between the trimmed V and J ends, which lost 2 bases and 4 bases, there was a span of 8 bases. The CDR3 loop spans 13 amino acids. The CDR3 bases are TGTGCCAGCAGTTTACAGGGTACCACTGAAGCTTTCTTT. Translated, it gives CASSLQGTTEAFF.

This chain joins TRBV20-1 and TRBJ2-1, with 10 bases identical to TRBD2. CDR3 length: 14 amino acids. Germline V lookup: CDR1 DFQATT, CDR2 SNEGSKA (reference sequence). After removal of 3 bases from V and 2 bases from J, the junction contained 1 base not matched to a gene. The DNA of the CDR3 is TGCAGTGCTAGTAGCGGGGGGACCTACAATGAGCAGTTCTTC. Amino acid sequence: CSASSGGTYNEQFF.

The rearrangement uses TRBV29-1 and TRBJ1-1; D not certain. Trimming took 6 bases from V and 3 from J, leaving 17 bases between them. This CDR3 region has 14 residues. Germline lookup yields CDR1 SQVTM and CDR2 ANQGSEA. CDR3 DNA: TGCAGCGTGGTTCCCAGGCCGAAGGACACTGAAGCTTTCTTT. It specifies CSVVPRPKDTEAFF.

The chain carries TRBV6-5 and TRBJ1-1, with D possibly TRBD1 on 5 matching bases. Germline loops: CDR1 MNHEY, CDR2 SVGAGI. The CDR3 is made up of 13 amino acids. V was pared by 6 bases and J by 2 bases, with 10 bases between. The CDR3 bases are TGTGCCAGCAGGCGGGACGGCAACACTGAAGCTTTCTTT. It encodes CASRRDGNTEAFF.

The V and J genes are TRBV18 and TRBJ2-7, with a tentative D call TRBD2 (6 bases). V was cut by 3 bases and J by 7 bases, with 22 bases left in between. Germline CDR1 KGHSH, CDR2 LQKENI. The CDR3 runs 16 residues. The CDR3 DNA is TGTGCCAGCTCACCGGAAACTAGCTCCCGGGGCATGGAGCAGTACTTC. Translating gives CASSPETSSRGMEQYF.

J is TRBJ1-2 and V is TRBV28, with 8 bases matching TRBD1. After removal of 11 bases from V and 4 bases from J, the junction contained 12 bases not matched to a gene. This CDR3 is built from 14 residues. Germline CDR1 is MDHEN and CDR2 is SYDVKM. In DNA, the CDR3 is TGTGCCTCCAGCGGGACAGGTGTTGGCTATGGCTACACCTTC. Its protein product is CASSGTGVGYGYTF.

V and J are TRBV28 and TRBJ1-3; 9 bases agree with TRBD1. The V gene end was trimmed by 3 bases and the J gene end by 0 bases; junction bases not matched to a gene: 15. Germline loops: CDR1 MDHEN, CDR2 SYDVKM. The CDR3 extends over 20 amino acids. CDR3 protein: CASSFSVGTGSLLSGNTIYF. The CDR3 region has the DNA TGTGCCAGCAGTTTTTCCGTGGGGACAGGGAGCCTGCTCTCTGGAAACACCATATATTTT.

This sequence joins TRBV19 and TRBJ1-5; tentatively, D is TRBD1 (6 bases). Germline CDR1 is LNHDA and CDR2 is SQIVND (reference sequence). V was cut by 6 bases and J by 7 bases, with 16 bases left in between. The length of the CDR3 is 14 residues. The CDR3 protein is CASSPTGSGQPQHF. CDR3 in DNA: TGTGCCAGTAGCCCTACAGGGTCGGGACAGCCCCAGCATTTT. Complete variable domain (other parts from reference TRBV19 and TRBJ1-5): DGGITQSPKYLFRKEGQNVTLSCEQNLNHDAMYWYRQDPGQGLRLIYYSQIVNDFQKGDIAEGYSVSREKKESFPLTVTSAQKNPTAFYLCASSPTGSGQPQHFGDGTRLSIL.

This clone was seen once. CDR3 residues: CASSEKGVRKAFF. DNA of the CDR3: TGCGCCAGCAGTGAGAAGGGGGTTCGAAAAGCTTTCTTT. V gene TRBV10-1 combines with J gene TRBJ1-1; a weak D match, TRBD1 (6 bases). The V gene's germline CDR1 is WNHNN and CDR2 SYGVQD (reference sequence). There are 13 residues in the CDR3. Deletions cut 2 bases from V and 9 bases from J, with 13 bases between.

The gene calls are TRBV5-1 and TRBJ2-7, with D tentatively TRBD1 (5 bases). V was pared by 4 bases and J by 0 bases, with 14 bases between. CDR1 and CDR2 from the germline V gene are SGHRS and YFSETQ. CDR3 length: 15 amino acids. CDR3 DNA sequence: TGCGCCAGCAGCGCGACAGCATACGGCTCCTACGAGCAGTACTTC. Amino acids: CASSATAYGSYEQYF.